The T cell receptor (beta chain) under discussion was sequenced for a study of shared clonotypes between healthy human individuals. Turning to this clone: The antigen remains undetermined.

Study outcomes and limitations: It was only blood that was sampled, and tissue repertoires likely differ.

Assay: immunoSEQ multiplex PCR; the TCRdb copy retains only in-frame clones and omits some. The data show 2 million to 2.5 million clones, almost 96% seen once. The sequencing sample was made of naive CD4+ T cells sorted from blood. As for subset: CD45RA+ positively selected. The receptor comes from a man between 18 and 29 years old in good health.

CDR3 loop: CASSEMGQGDEQYF. CDR3 sequence (DNA): TGTGCCAGCAGCGAAATGGGACAGGGGGACGAGCAGTACTTC. The V and J genes are TRBV6-5 and TRBJ2-7; 11 nucleotides line up with TRBD1. Germline values: CDR1 MNHEY, CDR2 SVGAGI. The V and J ends lost 6 bases and 5 bases, in that order; junction bases with no gene match: 6. The CDR3 is 14 amino acids.